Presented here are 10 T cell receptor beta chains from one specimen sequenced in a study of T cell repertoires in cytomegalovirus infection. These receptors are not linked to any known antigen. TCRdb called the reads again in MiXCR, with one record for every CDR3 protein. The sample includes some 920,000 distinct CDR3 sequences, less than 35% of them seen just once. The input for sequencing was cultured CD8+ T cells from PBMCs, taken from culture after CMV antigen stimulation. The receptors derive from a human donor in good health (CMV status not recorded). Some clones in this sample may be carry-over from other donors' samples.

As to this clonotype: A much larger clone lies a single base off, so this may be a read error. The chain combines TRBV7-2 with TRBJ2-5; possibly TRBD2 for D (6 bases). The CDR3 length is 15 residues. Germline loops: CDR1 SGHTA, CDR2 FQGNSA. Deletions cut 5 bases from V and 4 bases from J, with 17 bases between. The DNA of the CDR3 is TGTGCCAGCAGCGTCTTAGGAGGGATGGCAGAGACCCAGTACTTC. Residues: CASSVLGGMAETQYF.

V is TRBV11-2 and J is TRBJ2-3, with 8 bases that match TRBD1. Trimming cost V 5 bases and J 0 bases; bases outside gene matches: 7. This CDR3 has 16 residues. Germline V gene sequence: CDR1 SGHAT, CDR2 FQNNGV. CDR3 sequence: CASSGHRQGSTDTQYF. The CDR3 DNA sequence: TGTGCCAGCAGCGGACATAGACAGGGGAGCACAGATACGCAGTATTTT.

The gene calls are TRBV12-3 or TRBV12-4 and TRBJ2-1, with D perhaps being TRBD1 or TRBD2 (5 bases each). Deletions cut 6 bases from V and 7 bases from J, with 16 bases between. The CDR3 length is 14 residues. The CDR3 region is CASRLGGGRNEQFF. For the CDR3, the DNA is TGTGCCAGCAGACTTGGTGGGGGACGGAATGAGCAGTTCTTC.

The CDR3 coding sequence is TGTGCCAGCAGTTTTACAGGTCTAGAGGGAGATACGCAGTATTTT. It codes for CASSFTGLEGDTQYF. This sequence joins TRBV6-5 and TRBJ2-3; D is tentatively TRBD1 or TRBD2 (5 bases each). The ends were cut back, 4 bases at V and 5 bases at J, with 16 bases in the middle. There are 15 residues in the CDR3. Germline V gene data show CDR1 as MNHEY and CDR2 as SVGAGI.

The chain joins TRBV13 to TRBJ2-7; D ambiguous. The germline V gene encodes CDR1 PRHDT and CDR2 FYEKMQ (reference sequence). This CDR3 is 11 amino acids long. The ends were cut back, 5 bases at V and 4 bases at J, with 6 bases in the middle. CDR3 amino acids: CASSDQYEQYF. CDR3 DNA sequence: TGTGCCAGCAGCGACCAATACGAGCAGTACTTC.

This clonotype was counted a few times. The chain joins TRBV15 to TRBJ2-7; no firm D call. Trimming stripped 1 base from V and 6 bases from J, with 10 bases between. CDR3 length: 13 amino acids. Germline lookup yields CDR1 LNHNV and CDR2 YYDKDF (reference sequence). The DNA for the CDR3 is TGTGCCACCAGCAGAGGGTGGTCGAGCGAGCAGTACTTC. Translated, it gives CATSRGWSSEQYF.

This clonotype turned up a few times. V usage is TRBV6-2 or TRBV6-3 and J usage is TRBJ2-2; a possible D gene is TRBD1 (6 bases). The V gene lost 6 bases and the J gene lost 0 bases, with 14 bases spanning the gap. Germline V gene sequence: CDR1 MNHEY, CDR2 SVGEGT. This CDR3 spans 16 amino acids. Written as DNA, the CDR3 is TGTGCCAGCAGCCCTCGGGACAACGCGAACACCGGGGAGCTGTTTTTT. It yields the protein CASSPRDNANTGELFF.

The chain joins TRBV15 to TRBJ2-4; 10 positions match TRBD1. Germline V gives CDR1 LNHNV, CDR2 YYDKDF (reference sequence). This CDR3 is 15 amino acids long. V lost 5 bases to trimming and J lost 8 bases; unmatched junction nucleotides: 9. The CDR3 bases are TGTGCCACCAGCTTCTCCGGGACAGGGGCCGACATTCAGTACTTC. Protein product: CATSFSGTGADIQYF.

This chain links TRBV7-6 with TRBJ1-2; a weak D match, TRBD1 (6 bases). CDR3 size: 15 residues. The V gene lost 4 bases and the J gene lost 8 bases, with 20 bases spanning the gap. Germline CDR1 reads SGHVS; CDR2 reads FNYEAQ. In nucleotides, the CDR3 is TGTGCCAGCAGCTCGCCTTTCGGGGGCTTCGACGGCTACACCTTC. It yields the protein CASSSPFGGFDGYTF.

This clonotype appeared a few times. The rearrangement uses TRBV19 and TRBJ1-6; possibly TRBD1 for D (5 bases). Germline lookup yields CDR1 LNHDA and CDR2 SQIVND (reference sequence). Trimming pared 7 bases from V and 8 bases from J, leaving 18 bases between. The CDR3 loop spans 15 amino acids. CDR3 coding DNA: TGTGCCAGTACTTCGATCGGGGGGTTCGATTCACCCCTCCACTTT. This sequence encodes CASTSIGGFDSPLHF.